The clone carrying this TCR beta chain turned up a few times. Its cognate antigen is unknown. This CDR3 is 16 amino acids long. CDR1 is MGHRA, CDR2 YSYEKL, per germline. Between the trimmed V and J ends, which lost 0 bases and 9 bases, there was a span of 18 bases. TCRdb's copy holds only in-frame clones and misses some; the assay was immunoSEQ multiplex PCR. The sample contains approximately 720,000 clones, about 92% of which appear only once. It was CD45RO-negative cells, positively selected for CCR7, that made up naive CD8 cells, with terminally differentiated effector memory CD45RA+ cells excluded. These data are taken from a study of shared clonotypes between healthy human individuals. Broader study findings: Inspection by rarefaction showed sorted-subset sequencing to be incomplete despite large depth.

Specimen: naive CD8+ T cells sorted from blood. This chain links TRBV4-1 with TRBJ1-5; D may be TRBD1 (5 bases). The origin of this receptor is a man younger than 40 in good health. The CDR3 loop reads CASSQDQGRVVSPQHF. CDR3 sequence (DNA): TGCGCCAGCAGCCAAGATCAGGGCAGGGTTGTGTCGCCCCAGCATTTT.